A single sample is the source of the 14 T cell receptor beta chains below, sequenced in a study of OX40 agonist ivuxolimab in advanced cancers. The library relied on the immunoSEQ multiplex PCR assay. The table comes from immuneACCESS by way of TCRdb, which keeps in-frame sequences with V and J called. Part of the clones is missing from these tables; in studies checked, under half for an unresolved V gene and the rest for unknown reasons. Present in this sample are 30,000 or so clones, approximately 80% of which were seen just once. 15% of the sample comes from the top ten. This specimen was CD4+ or CD8+ T cells sorted from blood, taken in a trial of the OX40 agonist ivuxolimab. The receptors shown here come from an adult with an advanced solid tumor such as melanoma, head and neck, liver or kidney cancer.

This chain links TRBV11-3 with TRBJ2-1; D is unresolved. Germline-derived CDR1 and CDR2 are SGHNT and YENEEA. The V gene lost 1 base and the J gene lost 0 bases, with 13 bases spanning the gap. This CDR3 comprises 17 residues. The CDR3, as DNA: TGTGCCAGCAGCTTAGTCGGCGGCCAAAGCTCCTACAATGAGCAGTTCTTC. It codes for CASSLVGGQSSYNEQFF.

This sequence joins TRBV6-1 and TRBJ2-7; D may be TRBD2 (6 bases). Germline assignment: CDR1 MNHNS and CDR2 SASEGT. CDR3 size: 14 residues. V gave up 3 bases and J gave up 5 bases, with 14 bases separating them. The DNA for the CDR3 is TGTGCCAGCAGTGAGGGCGGGGTAGCTAACGAGCAGTACTTC. Residues: CASSEGGVANEQYF.

The rearrangement joins TRBV7-9 to TRBJ2-2; D is ambiguous. CDR3 size: 12 residues. Germline V gene lookup returns CDR1 SEHNR and CDR2 FQNEAQ (reference sequence). Trimming removed 5 bases at V and 3 bases at J, with 4 bases between. Written as DNA, the CDR3 is TGTGCCAGCAGCCCATACACCGGGGAGCTGTTTTTT. Its translation: CASSPYTGELFF. Complete variable domain (other parts from reference TRBV7-9 and TRBJ2-2): DTGVSQNPRHKITKRGQNVTFRCDPISEHNRLYWYRQTLGQGPEFLTYFQNEAQLEKSRLLSDRFSAERPKGSFSTLEIQRTEQGDSAMYLCASSPYTGELFFGEGSRLTVL.

CDR3 bases: TGTGCCAGCAGCGTAGGAGTAGGGAATCAGCCCCAGCATTTT. It translates to CASSVGVGNQPQHF. This rearrangement joins TRBV9 to TRBJ1-5, with D unclear. There are 14 residues in the CDR3. CDR1 is SGDLS, CDR2 YYNGEE, per germline. Trimming cost V 0 bases and J 4 bases, with 8 bases left between them.

The chain uses TRBV11-2 and TRBJ1-2, with D possibly TRBD1 on 6 matching bases. The V and J ends lost 4 bases and 3 bases respectively, with 18 bases between them. Germline lookup yields CDR1 SGHAT and CDR2 FQNNGV. The CDR3 consists of 16 residues. CDR3 amino acids: CASSSLLRGIHYGYTF. The CDR3 DNA reads TGTGCCAGCAGCTCACTCCTCAGGGGTATCCACTATGGCTACACCTTC. The full variable domain, completed using reference TRBV11-2 and TRBJ1-2, is EAGVAQSPRYKIIEKRQSVAFWCNPISGHATLYWYQQILGQGPKLLIQFQNNGVVDDSQLPKDRFSAERLKGVDSTLKIQPAKLEDSAVYLCASSSLLRGIHYGYTFGSGTRLTVV.

J is TRBJ1-2 and V is TRBV2; possible D gene TRBD1, 5 bases. The CDR3 spans 14 residues. Trimming shortened V by 6 bases and J by 2 bases, and 13 bases separated the two germline ends. From germline, CDR1 is SNHLY and CDR2 FYNNEI. CDR3 DNA sequence: TGTGCCAGCAGCGCCACCGGGGCCAACTATGGCTACACCTTC. Translated, it gives CASSATGANYGYTF.

The rearrangement links TRBV11-2 to TRBJ1-2, with unresolved D. CDR3 size: 14 residues. Trimming removed 0 bases from V and 6 bases from J, with 11 bases in between. Per germline, CDR1 SGHAT and CDR2 FQNNGV. CDR3: CASSLEPGPHGYTF. The CDR3 DNA sequence: TGTGCCAGCAGCTTAGAGCCAGGCCCACATGGCTACACCTTC.

J is TRBJ2-5 and V is TRBV7-6; 9 bases align to TRBD1. The CDR3 sequence is 14 residues long. Germline CDR1 reads SGHVS; CDR2 reads FNYEAQ. The V segment lost 4 bases and the J segment 4 bases; nucleotides outside the gene matches: 4. CDR3 nucleotides: TGTGCCAGCAGCTCTCAGACAGGGGGAGAGACCCAGTACTTC. Translation gives CASSSQTGGETQYF.

The rearrangement joins TRBV19 to TRBJ2-7, with unresolved D. The CDR3 sequence is 16 residues long. Per germline, CDR1 LNHDA and CDR2 SQIVND (reference sequence). V shed 0 bases and J shed 4 bases, with 16 bases lying between them. The CDR3 loop reads CASSIDPVTGTYEQYF. The CDR3 region has the DNA TGTGCCAGTAGTATAGACCCAGTGACTGGAACTTACGAGCAGTACTTC.

The chain joins TRBV7-9 to TRBJ1-1, with 11 positions matching TRBD1. The CDR3 is 17 residues long. Germline loops: CDR1 SEHNR, CDR2 FQNEAQ (reference sequence). With V trimmed by 1 base and J by 4 bases, 8 bases remained unmatched. The chain's CDR3 is CASSLGTGGPGSTEAFF. For the CDR3, the DNA is TGTGCCAGCAGCTTAGGGACAGGGGGCCCGGGGAGCACTGAAGCTTTCTTT.

J is TRBJ2-7 and V is TRBV5-1; TRBD2 aligns across 8 bases. The CDR3 spans 15 residues. J was trimmed by 4 bases and V by 4 bases; bases with no gene match: 10. The germline V gene encodes CDR1 SGHRS and CDR2 YFSETQ. CDR3 region: CASSPGGGLGYEQYF. The DNA of the CDR3 is TGCGCCAGCAGCCCCGGGGGGGGTCTAGGATACGAGCAGTACTTC.

The chain joins TRBV6-1 to TRBJ2-5; 10 nucleotides match TRBD2. V lost 4 bases to trimming and J lost 4 bases; unmatched junction nucleotides: 12. The CDR3 contains 17 residues. Germline V lookup: CDR1 MNHNS, CDR2 SASEGT. Here the CDR3 reads CASSVPGLAGVRETQYF. CDR3 nucleotides: TGTGCCAGCAGTGTCCCCGGGCTAGCGGGGGTGCGAGAGACCCAGTACTTC.

This chain connects TRBV18 to TRBJ1-2, with 9 positions matching TRBD1. Unmatched junction bases numbered 3, after V lost 3 bases and J lost 7 bases. The CDR3 spans 13 residues. Germline CDR1 and CDR2: KGHSH and LQKENI. The CDR3 DNA follows: TGTGCCAGCTCACCGGGGACAGGGTTTGGCTACACCTTC. Amino acid sequence: CASSPGTGFGYTF.

V usage is TRBV7-2 and J usage is TRBJ1-5; weak D call: TRBD1 (6 bases). Germline loops: CDR1 SGHTA, CDR2 FQGNSA. Deletions cut 4 bases from V and 2 bases from J, with 18 bases between. The CDR3 contains 17 residues. In DNA, the CDR3 is TGTGCCAGCAGCTCGGCTCGGGGGCTGTGGGGCAATCAGCCCCAGCATTTT. Translated: CASSSARGLWGNQPQHF.